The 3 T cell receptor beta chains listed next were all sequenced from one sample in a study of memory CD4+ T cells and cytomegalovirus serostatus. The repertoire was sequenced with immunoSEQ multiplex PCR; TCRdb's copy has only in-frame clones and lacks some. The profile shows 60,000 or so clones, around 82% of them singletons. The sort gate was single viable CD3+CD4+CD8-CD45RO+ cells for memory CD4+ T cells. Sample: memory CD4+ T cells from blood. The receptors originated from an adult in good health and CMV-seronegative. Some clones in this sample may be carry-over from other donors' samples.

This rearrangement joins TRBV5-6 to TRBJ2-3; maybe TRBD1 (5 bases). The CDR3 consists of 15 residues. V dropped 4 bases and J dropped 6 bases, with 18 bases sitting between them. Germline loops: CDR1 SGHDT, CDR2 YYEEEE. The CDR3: CASSRARARLDTQYF. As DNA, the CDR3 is TGTGCCAGCAGCCGCGCCAGGGCCAGGTTGGATACGCAGTATTTT.

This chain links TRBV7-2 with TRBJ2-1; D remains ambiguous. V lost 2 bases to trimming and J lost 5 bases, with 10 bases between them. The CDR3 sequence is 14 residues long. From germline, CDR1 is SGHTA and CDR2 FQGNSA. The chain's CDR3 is CASSLRSPDNEQFF. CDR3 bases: TGTGCCAGCAGCTTACGTTCGCCCGACAATGAGCAGTTCTTC.

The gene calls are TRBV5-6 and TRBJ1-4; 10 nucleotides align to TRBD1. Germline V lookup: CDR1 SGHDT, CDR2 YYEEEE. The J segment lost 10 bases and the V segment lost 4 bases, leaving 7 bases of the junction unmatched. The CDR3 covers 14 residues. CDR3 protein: CASSQDRGVGKLFF. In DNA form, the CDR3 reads TGTGCCAGCAGCCAGGACAGGGGGGTCGGAAAACTGTTTTTT.